This T cell receptor beta chain was identified in a study of beta chain features in type 1 diabetes. Study outcomes and limitations: Across patients, naive, central memory and Treg TCRB repertoires exhibited apparently greater similarity than was observed across healthy donors.

Comments on this clone: What it binds is unknown.

Every bit of the isolated RNA underwent reverse transcription, so sequencing read expressed TCRB transcripts. Assay used: immunoSEQ multiplex PCR; TCRdb lists only in-frame clones, some missing. The data contain roughly 120,000 clones, 40% of them singletons. Trimming took off 6 bases at V and 4 bases at J, with 7 bases between the two ends. CDR1 is MNHEY and CDR2 is SVGAGI in the germline V gene. The CDR3 sequence is 12 residues long. Purities over 98% were achieved in all sorted populations. The clonotype originates from a woman aged 18 to 35 in good health. The chain combines TRBV6-5 with TRBJ1-5, with D tentatively TRBD1 (6 bases). Sequenced: stem cell memory CD4+ T cells from blood. The CDR3 here is CASRQGNQPQHF. CDR3 bases: TGTGCCAGCAGACAGGGTAATCAGCCCCAGCATTTT.